The 23 T cell receptor beta chains below all came from one sample that was sequenced in a study of OX40 agonist ivuxolimab in advanced cancers. Generated by immunoSEQ multiplex PCR, the TCRdb table keeps only in-frame clones and is missing some. The sample includes approximately 70,000 clones, about 92% seen only once; the top ten take about 5%. Sample: CD4+ or CD8+ T cells sorted from blood, taken in a trial of the OX40 agonist ivuxolimab. These TCRs come from an adult with an advanced solid tumor such as melanoma, head and neck, liver or kidney cancer.

The chain joins TRBV18 to TRBJ2-7; perhaps TRBD1 as D (6 bases). CDR3 length equals 14 residues. Germline V gene sequence: CDR1 KGHSH, CDR2 LQKENI. With 2 bases removed from V and 4 bases from J, the gap between germline ends came to 12 bases. The CDR3 sequence is CASSPATGSYEQYF. CDR3 bases: TGTGCCAGCTCACCAGCCACAGGGTCGTACGAGCAGTACTTC.

This chain links TRBV7-9 with TRBJ1-1; D unclear. Trimming took 1 base from V and 8 from J, leaving 8 bases between them. The CDR3 contains 12 residues. CDR1 and CDR2 from the germline V gene are SEHNR and FQNEAQ (reference sequence). The CDR3 loop is CASSLESVEAFF. The CDR3 region has the DNA TGTGCCAGCAGCTTAGAAAGCGTCGAAGCTTTCTTT.

V and J are TRBV7-2 and TRBJ2-3; 8 nucleotides match TRBD1. The CDR3 has 15 amino acids. V shed 1 base and J 1 base; nucleotides not matched to a gene: 1. Per the germline V gene, CDR1 is SGHTA and CDR2 is FQGNSA. DNA for the CDR3: TGTGCCAGCAGCTTAGGGGGACAGGGCACAGATACGCAGTATTTT. This codes for CASSLGGQGTDTQYF.

A few counts support this clone. The sample contains more than one DNA sequence encoding this CDR3. This sequence joins TRBV7-6 and TRBJ2-3; tentatively, D is TRBD2 (6 bases). Deletions cut 5 bases from V and 1 base from J, with 10 bases between. Germline V gives CDR1 SGHVS, CDR2 FNYEAQ. The CDR3 is 14 amino acids. DNA of the CDR3: TGTGCCAGCAGCAGAGGAGGGGGCACAGATACGCAGTATTTT. Its translation is CASSRGGGTDTQYF. Using reference TRBV7-6 and TRBJ2-3 for the parts outside the CDR3, the full variable domain is GAGVSQSPRYKVTKRGQDVALRCDPISGHVSLYWYRQALGQGPEFLTYFNYEAQQDKSGLPNDRFSAERPEGSISTLTIQRTEQRDSAMYRCASSRGGGTDTQYFGPGTRLTVL.

The gene calls are TRBV19 and TRBJ1-1; possibly TRBD1 for D (5 bases). Germline CDR1 and CDR2: LNHDA and SQIVND (reference sequence). CDR3 size: 15 residues. Trimming removed 6 bases at V and 0 bases at J, with 14 bases between. The CDR3 sequence: CASSIRTTMNTEAFF. The CDR3 DNA follows: TGTGCCAGTAGCATAAGGACAACTATGAACACTGAAGCTTTCTTT.

The chain couples TRBV7-8 to TRBJ2-1, with 7 positions matching TRBD2. The CDR3 extends over 14 amino acids. J was trimmed by 5 bases and V by 1 base; bases with no gene match: 2. The germline gives CDR1 SGHVS, CDR2 FQNEAQ. The CDR3: CASSLGLADNEQFF. CDR3 nucleotides: TGTGCCAGCAGCTTAGGTCTAGCGGACAATGAGCAGTTCTTC.

The chain carries TRBV5-6 and TRBJ1-4; D remains ambiguous. V was pared by 0 bases and J by 10 bases, with 7 bases between. The CDR3 consists of 12 residues. Germline loops: CDR1 SGHDT, CDR2 YYEEEE. This chain's CDR3 is CASSLVSGKLFF. The DNA for the CDR3 is TGTGCCAGCAGCTTGGTTTCCGGAAAACTGTTTTTT.

This sequence joins TRBV6-1 and TRBJ1-4; D is uncertain. The CDR3 runs to 15 residues. V shed 6 bases and J shed 5 bases, with 16 bases lying between them. Germline CDR1 is MNHNS and CDR2 is SASEGT. CDR3 DNA: TGTGCCAGCAGCCAGTTTTGGGGTTCAAATGAAAAACTGTTTTTT. This gives the protein CASSQFWGSNEKLFF.

This clone is a singleton in its sample. V usage is TRBV7-2 and J usage is TRBJ2-1; 10 bases line up with TRBD2. Unmatched junction bases numbered 7, after V lost 0 bases and J lost 8 bases. The CDR3 is 16 amino acids. Germline lookup yields CDR1 SGHTA and CDR2 FQGNSA. The CDR3 DNA reads as TGTGCCAGCAGCTTAGCCTCTAGCGGGAGAGTCTATGAGCAGTTCTTC. As protein: CASSLASSGRVYEQFF.

This chain uses TRBV28 with TRBJ1-5; D unclear. The germline V gene encodes CDR1 MDHEN and CDR2 SYDVKM. This CDR3 has 13 residues. V lost 1 base, J lost 0 bases, and 1 base lay in between. As DNA, the CDR3 is TGTGCCAGCAGTTTATATAGCAATCAGCCCCAGCATTTT. Its protein product is CASSLYSNQPQHF.

The DNA of the CDR3 is TGTGCCAGCAGCTACAGGGGAGAAGAGACCCAGTACTTC. This encodes CASSYRGEETQYF. The V call is TRBV5-4, the J call TRBJ2-5; 7 positions agree with TRBD1. V lost 3 bases and J lost 3; bases outside the gene matches: 2. The germline V gene has CDR1 SGHNT and CDR2 YYREEE (reference sequence). This CDR3 contains 13 residues.

The chain is built from TRBV2 and TRBJ2-3; D might be TRBD2 (5 bases). V dropped 5 bases and J dropped 0 bases, with 9 bases sitting between them. There are 14 residues in the CDR3. Germline CDR1 is SNHLY and CDR2 is FYNNEI. The CDR3 reads CASSRGGSTDTQYF. CDR3 coding DNA: TGTGCCAGCAGTCGAGGCGGGAGCACAGATACGCAGTATTTT. Based on the CDR3 plus reference TRBV2 and TRBJ2-3, the full variable domain is EPEVTQTPSHQVTQMGQEVILRCVPISNHLYFYWYRQILGQKVEFLVSFYNNEISEKSEIFDDQFSVERPDGSNFTLKIRSTKLEDSAMYFCASSRGGSTDTQYFGPGTRLTVL.

The chain combines TRBV27 with TRBJ2-2; 11 bases align to TRBD2. CDR1 MNHEY and CDR2 SMNVEV come from the germline V gene (reference sequence). The CDR3 is 18 residues long. Trimming took 1 base from V and 6 from J; bases not matched to a gene: 10. CDR3 in amino acids: CASSLFIAGGPKAGELFF. In DNA, the CDR3 is TGTGCCAGCAGTTTATTCATAGCGGGAGGGCCTAAAGCCGGGGAGCTGTTTTTT.

The rearrangement uses TRBV11-3 and TRBJ2-1; tentatively, D is TRBD2 (7 bases). The CDR3 sequence is 13 residues long. Trimming cost V 1 base and J 15 bases, with 16 bases left between them. Germline V gene sequence: CDR1 SGHNT, CDR2 YENEEA. The CDR3 spells CASSLGGGIPAFF. CDR3 DNA: TGTGCCAGCAGCTTAGGGGGGGGCATCCCGGCGTTCTTC. Using reference TRBV11-3 and TRBJ2-1 for the parts outside the CDR3, the full variable domain is EAGVVQSPRYKIIEKKQPVAFWCNPISGHNTLYWYLQNLGQGPELLIRYENEEAVDDSQLPKDRFSAERLKGVDSTLKIQPAELGDSAVYLCASSLGGGIPAFFGPGTRLTVL.

The chain joins TRBV27 to TRBJ1-6, with a possible D match to TRBD1 (5 bases). The V gene lost 2 bases and the J gene lost 6 bases, with 11 bases spanning the gap. Germline loops: CDR1 MNHEY, CDR2 SMNVEV (reference sequence). There are 15 residues in the CDR3. CDR3 residues: CASSLRSGGNSPLHF. In DNA form, the CDR3 reads TGTGCCAGCAGTTTAAGGTCGGGGGGTAATTCACCCCTCCACTTT.

V is TRBV19 and J is TRBJ2-5; 8 nucleotides match TRBD1. The CDR3 spans 14 residues. Germline CDR1 reads LNHDA; CDR2 reads SQIVND (reference sequence). J was trimmed by 2 bases and V by 2 bases; bases with no gene match: 1. Here the CDR3 DNA reads TGTGCCAGTAGTATAACAGGGGGTCAAGAGACCCAGTACTTC. Encoded protein: CASSITGGQETQYF.

The chain uses TRBV7-3 and TRBJ2-3; no definite D call. Between the trimmed V and J ends, which lost 3 bases and 5 bases, there was a span of 3 bases. Germline V CDR1 and CDR2: SGHTA, FQGTGA. The CDR3 runs 11 residues. The chain's CDR3 is CASSFGDTQYF. The CDR3 bases are TGTGCCAGCAGCTTTGGAGATACGCAGTATTTT.

In regard to this clone: The sample has other DNA sequences that encode this CDR3 too. The genes are TRBV5-1 and TRBJ2-3; D unclear. This CDR3 has 12 amino acids. Trimming left V 4 bases short and J 4 bases short, with 7 bases between. The germline CDR1 and CDR2 sequences are SGHRS and YFSETQ. This CDR3 is CASSLNADTQYF. Written as DNA, the CDR3 is TGCGCCAGCAGCCTCAACGCAGATACGCAGTATTTT.

This chain links TRBV4-1 with TRBJ2-2; the D call may be TRBD1 or TRBD2 (6 bases each). V gave up 3 bases and J gave up 6 bases, with 17 bases separating them. Germline CDR1 and CDR2: MGHRA and YSYEKL. This CDR3 comprises 16 residues. CDR3 DNA sequence: TGCGCCAGCAGCCAGTGGGGGGCCCAGGTGCCCGGGGAGCTGTTTTTT. Encoded protein: CASSQWGAQVPGELFF.

This chain joins TRBV5-1 and TRBJ2-7; 9 bases fit TRBD1. This CDR3 spans 13 amino acids. Trimming cost V 4 bases and J 6 bases; bases outside gene matches: 5. CDR1 SGHRS and CDR2 YFSETQ come from the germline V gene. The CDR3 region is CASSVGQGVEQYF. The CDR3 nucleotides read TGCGCCAGCAGCGTGGGACAGGGCGTCGAGCAGTACTTC.

This sequence joins TRBV20-1 and TRBJ1-5; D is uncertain. Trimming took off 6 bases at V and 5 bases at J, with 2 bases between the two ends. This CDR3 region has 9 residues. CDR1 is DFQATT, CDR2 SNEGSKA, per germline (reference sequence). The CDR3 DNA reads as TGCAGTGCCGATCAGCCCCAGCATTTT. It encodes CSADQPQHF.

This chain links TRBV5-1 with TRBJ1-1; D remains ambiguous. This CDR3 is built from 14 residues. Germline lookup yields CDR1 SGHRS and CDR2 YFSETQ. Trimming cost V 4 bases and J 1 base, with 11 bases left between them. DNA of the CDR3: TGCGCCAGCAGCCTCGGACCGGGGAACACTGAAGCTTTCTTT. Translating gives CASSLGPGNTEAFF.

This clone was observed once. This chain uses TRBV14 with TRBJ2-1, with a possible D match to TRBD1 (6 bases). The CDR3 consists of 16 residues. Trimming left V 3 bases short and J 6 bases short, with 18 bases between. Germline-derived CDR1 and CDR2 are SGHDN and FVKESK. The CDR3 is CASSHYRGQGFNEQFF. In nucleotides, the CDR3 is TGTGCCAGCAGCCACTATCGGGGTCAGGGGTTCAATGAGCAGTTCTTC. The full variable domain, rest sourced from reference TRBV14 and TRBJ2-1, is EAGVTQFPSHSVIEKGQTVTLRCDPISGHDNLYWYRRVMGKEIKFLLHFVKESKQDESGMPNNRFLAERTGGTYSTLKVQPAELEDSGVYFCASSHYRGQGFNEQFFGPGTRLTVL.